This T cell receptor beta chain was recorded in a study of T cells after yellow fever vaccination. MiXCR, applied by TCRdb to the 5' RACE reads, yields one record per CDR3 protein. The sample lists a few hundred thousand distinct CDR3 sequences; roughly 8.7% were seen once. This CDR3 has 14 residues. V shed 5 bases and J 4 bases; nucleotides not matched to a gene: 10. CDR1 is DFQATT and CDR2 is SNEGSKA in the germline V gene (reference sequence). The sample consisted of PBMCs, taken on the day of the first yellow fever vaccination. The chain links TRBV20-1 to TRBJ1-1, with 7 nucleotides matching TRBD1. This clonotype was obtained from a man between 18 and 29 years old who received the YFV17D yellow fever vaccine. The DNA for the CDR3 is TGCAGTGCTTTCCCTACAGGGGAGTCCACTGAAGCTTTCTTT. The encoded protein is CSAFPTGESTEAFF.